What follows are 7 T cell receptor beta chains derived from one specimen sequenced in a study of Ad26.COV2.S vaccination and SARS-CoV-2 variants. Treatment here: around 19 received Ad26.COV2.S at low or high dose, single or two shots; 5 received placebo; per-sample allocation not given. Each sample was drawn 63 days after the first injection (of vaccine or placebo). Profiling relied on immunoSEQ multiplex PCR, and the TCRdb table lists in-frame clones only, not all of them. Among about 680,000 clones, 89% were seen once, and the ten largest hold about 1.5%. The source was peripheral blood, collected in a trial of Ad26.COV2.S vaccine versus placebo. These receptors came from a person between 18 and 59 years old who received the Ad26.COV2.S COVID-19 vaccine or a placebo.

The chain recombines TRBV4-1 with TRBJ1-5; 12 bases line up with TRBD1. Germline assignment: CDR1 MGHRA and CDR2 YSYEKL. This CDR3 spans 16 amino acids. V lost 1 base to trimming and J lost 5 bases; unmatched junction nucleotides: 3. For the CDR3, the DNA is TGCGCCAGCAGCCAAGGGGGGACAGGGGGCCATCAGCCCCAGCATTTT. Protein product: CASSQGGTGGHQPQHF.

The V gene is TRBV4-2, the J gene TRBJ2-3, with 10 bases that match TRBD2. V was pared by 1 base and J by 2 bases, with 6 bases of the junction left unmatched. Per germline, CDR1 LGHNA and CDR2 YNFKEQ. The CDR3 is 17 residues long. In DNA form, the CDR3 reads TGTGCCAGCAGCCAAGTATCTAGCGGGGGATACACAGATACGCAGTATTTT. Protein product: CASSQVSSGGYTDTQYF.

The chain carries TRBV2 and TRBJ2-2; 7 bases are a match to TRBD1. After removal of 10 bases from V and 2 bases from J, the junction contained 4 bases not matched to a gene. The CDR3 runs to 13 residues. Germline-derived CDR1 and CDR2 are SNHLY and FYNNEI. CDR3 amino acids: CATRQGNTGELFF. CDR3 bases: TGTGCCACTCGACAGGGAAACACCGGGGAGCTGTTTTTT.

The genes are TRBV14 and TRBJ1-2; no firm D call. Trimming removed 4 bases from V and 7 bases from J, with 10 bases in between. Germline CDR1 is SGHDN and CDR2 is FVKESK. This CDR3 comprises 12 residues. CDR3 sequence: CASSPGRFGYTF. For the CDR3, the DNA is TGTGCCAGCAGCCCCGGAAGGTTTGGCTACACCTTC.

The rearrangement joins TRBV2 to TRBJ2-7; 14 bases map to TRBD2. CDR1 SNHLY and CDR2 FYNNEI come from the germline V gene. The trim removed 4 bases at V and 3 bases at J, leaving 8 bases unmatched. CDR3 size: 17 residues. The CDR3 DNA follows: TGTGCCAGCAGTGGACTAGCGGGAGGGATTTCATACTACGAGCAGTACTTC. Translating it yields CASSGLAGGISYYEQYF.

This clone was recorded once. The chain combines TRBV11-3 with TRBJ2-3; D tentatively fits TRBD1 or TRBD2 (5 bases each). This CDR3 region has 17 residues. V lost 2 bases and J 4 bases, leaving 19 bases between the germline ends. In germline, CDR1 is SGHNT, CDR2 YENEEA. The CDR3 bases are TGTGCCAGCAGCTTAAGGGCTAGCCCAGAAGGGGCAGATACGCAGTATTTT. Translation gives CASSLRASPEGADTQYF.

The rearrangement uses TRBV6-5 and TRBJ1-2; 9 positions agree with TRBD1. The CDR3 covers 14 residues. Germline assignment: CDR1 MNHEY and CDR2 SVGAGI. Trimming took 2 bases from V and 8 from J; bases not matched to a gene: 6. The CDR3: CASSYRDRESGYTF. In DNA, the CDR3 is TGTGCCAGCAGTTACCGGGACAGGGAATCCGGCTACACCTTC.